The 16 T cell receptor beta chains presented below share a single source sample, sequenced in a study of blood T cell repertoires in COVID-19 (dated by TCRdb to 2019 to 2021). Libraries were made using the immunoSEQ multiplex PCR assay. TCRdb holds this immuneACCESS table with in-frame rearrangements only. Some clones are missing; in checked studies, unresolved V genes explain under half, and the rest has no known cause. The sample table lists about 220,000 clones, around 85% of them with a count of one. 5.1% of the sample is held by the ten biggest clonotypes. Source material: peripheral blood. These receptors all come from a human donor in a cohort sampled during active COVID-19.

The J gene is TRBJ2-5, the V gene TRBV19; possible D gene TRBD2, 6 bases. In germline, CDR1 is LNHDA, CDR2 SQIVND (reference sequence). The CDR3 has 15 amino acids. V lost 5 bases, J lost 0 bases, and 13 bases lay in between. The CDR3 sequence: CASSPHGGYQETQYF. CDR3 sequence (DNA): TGTGCCAGTAGTCCCCACGGAGGGTACCAAGAGACCCAGTACTTC. Full variable domain (missing parts from reference TRBV19 and TRBJ2-5): DGGITQSPKYLFRKEGQNVTLSCEQNLNHDAMYWYRQDPGQGLRLIYYSQIVNDFQKGDIAEGYSVSREKKESFPLTVTSAQKNPTAFYLCASSPHGGYQETQYFGPGTRLLVL.

Remarks on this clone: The identical CDR3 is also encoded by other nucleotide sequences in the sample. The genes are TRBV6-5 and TRBJ1-1; a weak D match, TRBD1 (5 bases). V was cut by 0 bases and J by 2 bases, with 7 bases left in between. Germline V gene sequence: CDR1 MNHEY, CDR2 SVGAGI. The CDR3 extends over 14 amino acids. This CDR3 reads CASSYSRGNTEAFF. For the CDR3, the DNA is TGTGCCAGCAGTTACTCTAGGGGTAACACTGAAGCTTTCTTT.

CDR3 bases: TGTGCCAGCAGTTTAAGTCGGGGTTACGGAAACACCATATATTTT. Translated: CASSLSRGYGNTIYF. The V gene is TRBV27, the J gene TRBJ1-3, with D unresolved. V gave up 2 bases and J gave up 4 bases, with 12 bases separating them. The CDR3 has 15 residues. CDR1 and CDR2 (germline): MNHEY, SMNVEV (reference sequence).

The V call is TRBV6-5, the J call TRBJ1-4, with D perhaps TRBD1 (5 bases). CDR1 and CDR2 (germline): MNHEY, SVGAGI. The V end lost 11 bases, the J end lost 0 bases, and 16 bases lay between the germline ends. This CDR3 has 15 residues. The CDR3 sequence is CAGRRGKATNEKLFF. DNA for the CDR3: TGTGCCGGCCGCCGGGGGAAGGCAACTAATGAAAAACTGTTTTTT.

The chain uses TRBV5-6 and TRBJ1-2; 7 bases align to TRBD1. The CDR3 is made up of 12 amino acids. V shed 4 bases, J shed 8 bases, and the junction held 5 bases outside the gene matches. Germline values: CDR1 SGHDT, CDR2 YYEEEE. CDR3: CASSVYRGGYTF. Written as DNA, the CDR3 is TGTGCCAGCAGCGTGTACAGGGGCGGCTACACCTTC.

This sequence joins TRBV4-3 and TRBJ1-6; tentative D call: TRBD1 (6 bases). Between the trimmed V and J ends, which lost 3 bases and 7 bases, there was a span of 16 bases. CDR1 and CDR2 (germline): LGHNA, YSLEER. This CDR3 contains 16 residues. CDR3 coding DNA: TGCGCCAGCAGCCAGTCGACAGGCGCAGGGAATTCACCCCTCCACTTT. Translating gives CASSQSTGAGNSPLHF.

J is TRBJ2-1 and V is TRBV27; 7 nucleotides line up with TRBD2. CDR3 length: 14 amino acids. Germline V gene lookup returns CDR1 MNHEY and CDR2 SMNVEV (reference sequence). Trimming cost V 6 bases and J 2 bases; bases outside gene matches: 4. CDR3 loop: CASSASGPYNEQFF. CDR3 DNA sequence: TGTGCCAGCAGCGCTAGCGGTCCCTACAATGAGCAGTTCTTC.

This chain links TRBV28 with TRBJ1-5; D might be TRBD1 (5 bases). This CDR3 region has 16 residues. V was shortened by 3 bases and J by 2 bases, with 14 bases between the two germline ends. The germline V gene has CDR1 MDHEN and CDR2 SYDVKM. CDR3 sequence: CASSFGVRGGNQPQHF. CDR3 bases: TGTGCCAGCAGTTTTGGGGTCCGGGGGGGCAATCAGCCCCAGCATTTT.

V gene TRBV24-1 combines with J gene TRBJ2-3; the match to TRBD2 covers 11 bases. The CDR3 covers 15 residues. The V gene's germline CDR1 is KGHDR and CDR2 SFDVKD. Trimming at V came to 5 bases and at J to 7 bases, leaving 7 bases not matched to a gene. CDR3 loop: CATSGLAGGLNTQYF. The CDR3 DNA follows: TGTGCCACCAGTGGATTAGCGGGAGGGTTAAATACGCAGTATTTT.

The V gene is TRBV11-1, the J gene TRBJ1-2; D not resolved. Germline values: CDR1 SGHAT, CDR2 FQDESV (reference sequence). The CDR3 covers 15 residues. Trimming stripped 1 base from V and 0 bases from J, with 9 bases between. CDR3 residues: CASSLVGPANYGYTF. The CDR3 DNA is TGTGCCAGCAGCTTAGTGGGCCCGGCTAACTATGGCTACACCTTC.

CDR3 in amino acids: CASSLTSVNEQFF. The CDR3 nucleotides read TGTGCCAGCAGCTTAACATCCGTCAATGAGCAGTTCTTC. The chain employs TRBV7-2 and TRBJ2-1; D uncertain. From germline, CDR1 is SGHTA and CDR2 FQGNSA. V lost 2 bases to trimming and J lost 6 bases, with 8 bases between them. This CDR3 is built from 13 residues.

This clone was seen many times. Other DNA sequences in the same sample also yield this CDR3. The chain uses TRBV6-5 and TRBJ1-2; D remains ambiguous. This CDR3 is built from 13 residues. The germline gives CDR1 MNHEY, CDR2 SVGAGI. Trimming took 2 bases from V and 2 from J, leaving 6 bases between them. CDR3 sequence (DNA): TGTGCCAGCAGTTACGAACGGAACTATGGCTACACCTTC. Protein: CASSYERNYGYTF.

The chain joins TRBV28 to TRBJ1-3; unclear D gene. Germline values: CDR1 MDHEN, CDR2 SYDVKM. The CDR3 extends over 15 amino acids. The V and J ends lost 7 bases and 0 bases respectively, with 13 bases between them. CDR3 sequence: CASTLSGSSGNTIYF. In nucleotides, the CDR3 is TGTGCCAGCACCCTTTCAGGAAGCTCTGGAAACACCATATATTTT.

The chain's CDR3 is CASSLGTGNYEQYF. CDR3 nucleotide sequence: TGTGCCAGCAGTTTAGGGACAGGGAACTACGAGCAGTACTTC. V is TRBV27 and J is TRBJ2-7, with TRBD1 matching over 9 bases. The trim removed 2 bases at V and 3 bases at J, leaving 2 bases unmatched. This CDR3 is 14 amino acids long. Germline values: CDR1 MNHEY, CDR2 SMNVEV (reference sequence).

The sample holds one count of this clone. V gene TRBV6-5 combines with J gene TRBJ1-1; the match to TRBD1 covers 8 bases. Germline values: CDR1 MNHEY, CDR2 SVGAGI. With 5 bases clipped from V and 1 base from J, the junction kept 6 bases outside the gene matches. This CDR3 region has 15 residues. The CDR3 spells CASSLQGAANTEAFF. The CDR3 DNA reads as TGTGCCAGCAGTCTCCAGGGGGCGGCGAACACTGAAGCTTTCTTT.

The rearrangement joins TRBV7-9 to TRBJ1-2, with a tentative D call TRBD1 (6 bases). The V end lost 2 bases, the J end lost 0 bases, and 13 bases lay between the germline ends. Germline CDR1 and CDR2: SEHNR and FQNEAQ (reference sequence). This CDR3 is built from 16 residues. The chain's CDR3 is CASSLSGAEANYGYTF. CDR3 nucleotides: TGTGCCAGCAGCTTATCAGGGGCCGAAGCTAACTATGGCTACACCTTC.